This TCR beta chain comes out of a study of identical twins. The study, taken as a whole, reports: Twins shared out-of-frame alpha sequences with excess low generation probability. Out-of-frame beta chain sequences displayed weaker excess sharing between twins. Conclusions leaned on cross-sectional statistical analysis and did not track the same donors over time.

TCRdb processed the 5' RACE reads anew with MiXCR; each CDR3 protein has one entry. The sample lists 450,000 or so distinct CDR3 sequences; 13% to 15% were seen once. A word on this clonotype: What it binds is not known.

Per the germline V gene, CDR1 is SGHDN and CDR2 is FVKESK. The CDR3 length is 14 residues. Trimming took off 5 bases at V and 2 bases at J, with 11 bases between the two ends. The sample was also reused in another study, on yellow fever vaccine responses in identical twins. As reported in that work: Twins' vaccine T cell responses reportedly seemed partly convergent and partly personalized.

The rearrangement joins TRBV14 to TRBJ2-3, with D unresolved. This receptor was obtained from a woman under 30 in good health. Sample: CD4+ T cells sorted from blood. CDR3 nucleotide sequence: TGTGCCAGCAGCTTAGCCTCCCTCACAGATACGCAGTATTTT. This translates into CASSLASLTDTQYF.